These T cell receptor beta chains were read from a single sample in a study of STAT5B mutations in CD4+ large granular lymphocyte leukemia. TCRdb's table, derived via immunoSEQ multiplex PCR, lists solely in-frame clones and lacks some. The sample carries roughly 32,000 clones, around 85% recorded once. What was sequenced was CD4+ T cells from blood buffy coats. The receptors shown here come from a human donor in good health. Each CDR3 is given without its conserved first and last residue.

V gene,J gene,CDR3 protein
TRBV6-6,TRBJ2-2,ASTNRAAGELF
TRBV7-6,TRBJ2-3,ASRREVAGSRFPDTQY
TRBV5-4,TRBJ2-7,ASSPAGGRFGEQY
TRBV30,TRBJ2-5,ARWRDEPSGGIGVGETQY
TRBV25-1,TRBJ2-5,ASKDRGPRETQY
TRBV6-1,TRBJ2-7,ASSEANRGYEQY
TRBV5-4,TRBJ2-7,ASSKREGREQY
TRBV6-1,TRBJ2-1,ASSTQGPGGEQF
TRBV6-1,TRBJ1-1,ANQKNDRGSAEAF
TRBV5-1,TRBJ1-1,ASSPVVPNTEAF
TRBV9,TRBJ1-2,ASSSGTDYGYT
TRBV27,TRBJ2-7,ASSLSWGGNEQY
TRBV2,TRBJ2-7,ASSRQGAGGGYEQY
TRBV7-2,TRBJ2-5,ASSLVEAGGKY
TRBV5-1,-,ASSSAQKHEQY
TRBV7-9,TRBJ2-5,ASSWGLAGETQY
TRBV18,TRBJ1-2,ASSPKGLLFLNYGYT